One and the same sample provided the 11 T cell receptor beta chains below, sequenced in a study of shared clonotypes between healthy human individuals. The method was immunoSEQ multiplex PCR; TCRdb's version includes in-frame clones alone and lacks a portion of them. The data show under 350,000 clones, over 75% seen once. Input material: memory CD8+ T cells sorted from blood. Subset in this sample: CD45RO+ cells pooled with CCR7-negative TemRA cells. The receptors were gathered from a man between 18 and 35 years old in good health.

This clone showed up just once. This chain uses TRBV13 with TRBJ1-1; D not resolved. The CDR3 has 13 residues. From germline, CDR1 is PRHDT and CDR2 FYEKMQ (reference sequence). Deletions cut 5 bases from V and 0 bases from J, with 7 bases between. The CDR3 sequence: CASSASMNTEAFF. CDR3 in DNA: TGTGCCAGCAGCGCTAGCATGAACACTGAAGCTTTCTTT.

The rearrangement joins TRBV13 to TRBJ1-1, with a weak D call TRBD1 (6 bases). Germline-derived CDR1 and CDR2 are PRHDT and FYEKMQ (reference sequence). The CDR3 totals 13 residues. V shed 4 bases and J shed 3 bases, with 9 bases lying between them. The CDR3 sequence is CASSSAGDTEAFF. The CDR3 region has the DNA TGTGCCAGCAGCTCAGCAGGGGACACTGAAGCTTTCTTT.

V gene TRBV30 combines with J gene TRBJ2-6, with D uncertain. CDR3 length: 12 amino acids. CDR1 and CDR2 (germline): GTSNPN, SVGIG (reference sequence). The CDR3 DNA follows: TGTGCAATCGATGCCGGGGCCAACGTCCTGACTTTC. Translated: CAIDAGANVLTF.

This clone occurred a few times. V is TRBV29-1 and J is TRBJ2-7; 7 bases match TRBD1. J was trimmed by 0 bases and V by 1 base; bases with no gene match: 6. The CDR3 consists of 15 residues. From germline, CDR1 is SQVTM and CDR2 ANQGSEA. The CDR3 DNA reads TGCAGCGTTGAAGGGGACAGCACAAGCTCCTACGAGCAGTACTTC. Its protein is CSVEGDSTSSYEQYF.

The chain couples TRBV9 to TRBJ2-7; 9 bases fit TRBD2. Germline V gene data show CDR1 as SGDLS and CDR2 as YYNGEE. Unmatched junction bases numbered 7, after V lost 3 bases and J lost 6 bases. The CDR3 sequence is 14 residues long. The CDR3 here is CASSASGTRGEQYF. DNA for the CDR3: TGTGCCAGCAGCGCTAGCGGGACGCGGGGCGAGCAGTACTTC. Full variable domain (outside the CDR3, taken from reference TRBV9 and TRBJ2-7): DSGVTQTPKHLITATGQRVTLRCSPRSGDLSVYWYQQSLDQGLQFLIQYYNGEERAKGNILERFSAQQFPDLHSELNLSSLELGDSALYFCASSASGTRGEQYFGPGTRLTVT.

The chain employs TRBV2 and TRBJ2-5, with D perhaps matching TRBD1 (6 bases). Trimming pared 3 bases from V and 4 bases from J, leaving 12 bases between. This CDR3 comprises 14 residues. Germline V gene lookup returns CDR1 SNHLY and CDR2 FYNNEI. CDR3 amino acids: CASSETGLRETQYF. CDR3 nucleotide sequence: TGTGCCAGCAGTGAGACAGGTCTTCGAGAGACCCAGTACTTC.

CDR3 bases: TGTGCCAGCAGCTTAGATGGGGTTAGCGATGAGCAGTTCTTC. The encoded protein is CASSLDGVSDEQFF. The chain has TRBV13 and TRBJ2-1; TRBD2 is a possible D gene (5 bases). Germline CDR1 is PRHDT and CDR2 is FYEKMQ (reference sequence). The ends were cut back, 1 base at V and 8 bases at J, with 12 bases in the middle. The CDR3 covers 14 residues.

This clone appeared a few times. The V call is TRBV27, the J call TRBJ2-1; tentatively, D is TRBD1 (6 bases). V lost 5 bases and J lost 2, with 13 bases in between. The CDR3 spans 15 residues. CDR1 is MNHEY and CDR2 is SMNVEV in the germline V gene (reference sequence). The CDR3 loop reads CASSPQKGAYNEQFF. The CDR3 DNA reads TGTGCCAGCAGTCCCCAGAAGGGGGCCTACAATGAGCAGTTCTTC.

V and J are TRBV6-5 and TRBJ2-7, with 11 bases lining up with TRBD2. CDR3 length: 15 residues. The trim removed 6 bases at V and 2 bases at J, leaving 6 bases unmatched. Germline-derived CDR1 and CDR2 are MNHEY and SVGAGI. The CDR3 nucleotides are TGTGCCAGCAGGGAACTAGCGGGGGAGACCTACGAGCAGTACTTC. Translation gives CASRELAGETYEQYF.

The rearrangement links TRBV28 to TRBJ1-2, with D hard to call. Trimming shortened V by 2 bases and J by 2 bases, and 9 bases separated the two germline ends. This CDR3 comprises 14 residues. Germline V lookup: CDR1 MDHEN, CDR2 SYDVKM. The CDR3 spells CASSLRYPNYGYTF. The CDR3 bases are TGTGCCAGCAGTTTAAGGTACCCCAACTATGGCTACACCTTC.

In DNA form, the CDR3 reads TGTGCCAGCAGCTCACAGCGGGGGGATAGCACAGATACGCAGTATTTT. This gives the protein CASSSQRGDSTDTQYF. V usage is TRBV13 and J usage is TRBJ2-3; 9 bases fit TRBD2. This CDR3 contains 16 residues. Trimming at V came to 4 bases and at J to 0 bases, leaving 5 bases not matched to a gene. Germline CDR1 is PRHDT and CDR2 is FYEKMQ (reference sequence).